The 18 T cell receptor beta chains reported below all come from one sample, sequenced in a study of OX40 agonist ivuxolimab in advanced cancers. Sequencing was performed with immunoSEQ multiplex PCR; in TCRdb, only in-frame clones are kept and a portion is missing. The table lists around 40,000 clones, roughly 72% of them singletons. The material sequenced was CD4+ or CD8+ T cells sorted from blood, taken in a trial of the OX40 agonist ivuxolimab. Receptor source: an adult with an advanced solid tumor such as melanoma, head and neck, liver or kidney cancer.

The chain carries TRBV2 and TRBJ2-2; the D gene is possibly TRBD1 (6 bases). The CDR3 runs 16 residues. CDR1 is SNHLY, CDR2 FYNNEI, per germline. Trimming left V 7 bases short and J 1 base short, with 16 bases between. The CDR3 region has the DNA TGTGCCAGCAATTCCCGCCAGGGGAGGAACACCGGGGAGCTGTTTTTT. It yields the protein CASNSRQGRNTGELFF.

V usage is TRBV2 and J usage is TRBJ1-1; D possibly corresponds to TRBD1 (5 bases). V lost 8 bases and J lost 7, with 17 bases in between. CDR3 length: 13 amino acids. Germline lookup yields CDR1 SNHLY and CDR2 FYNNEI. CDR3 DNA sequence: TGTGCCAGCCGACCTGACAGCTCCTATGAAGCTTTCTTT. Translated: CASRPDSSYEAFF.

V gene TRBV5-4 combines with J gene TRBJ1-2; a possible D gene is TRBD1 (6 bases). The CDR3 covers 12 residues. Germline V gene data show CDR1 as SGHNT and CDR2 as YYREEE (reference sequence). V was pared by 3 bases and J by 11 bases, with 14 bases between. CDR3 bases: TGTGCCAGCAGCTCGATGGACAGTTGGTACACCTTC. The encoded protein is CASSSMDSWYTF. Based on the CDR3 plus reference TRBV5-4 and TRBJ1-2, the full variable domain is ETGVTQSPTHLIKTRGQQVTLRCSSQSGHNTVSWYQQALGQGPQFIFQYYREEENGRGNFPPRFSGLQFPNYSSELNVNALELDDSALYLCASSSMDSWYTFGSGTRLTVV.

A few counts support this clone. V is TRBV9 and J is TRBJ2-3; D unclear. The CDR3 is 15 residues long. Trimming removed 4 bases from V and 2 bases from J, with 14 bases in between. CDR1 is SGDLS, CDR2 YYNGEE, per germline. The CDR3 coding sequence is TGTGCCAGCAGCCTGATGGGTTTTCTCACAGATACGCAGTATTTT. Translated, it gives CASSLMGFLTDTQYF.

This chain joins TRBV5-8 and TRBJ2-3; D gene unclear. CDR1 is SGHTS and CDR2 is YDEGEE in the germline V gene. V lost 1 base, J lost 5 bases, and 8 bases lay in between. The CDR3 length is 13 residues. CDR3 nucleotide sequence: TGTGCCAGCAGCTTGACCCCGAAAGATACGCAGTATTTT. Protein sequence: CASSLTPKDTQYF.

This clone came up a few times. This chain joins TRBV27 and TRBJ1-6; D is ambiguous. Germline V gives CDR1 MNHEY, CDR2 SMNVEV (reference sequence). V lost 8 bases to trimming and J lost 10 bases, with 9 bases between them. This CDR3 has 11 amino acids. CDR3 in amino acids: CASGSVSPLHF. The CDR3 bases are TGTGCCAGCGGGAGTGTATCACCCCTCCACTTT.

The chain carries TRBV18 and TRBJ1-2, with D uncertain. CDR1 and CDR2 from the germline V gene are KGHSH and LQKENI. This CDR3 spans 12 amino acids. Between the trimmed V and J ends, which lost 2 bases and 6 bases, there was a span of 7 bases. The CDR3 loop is CASSPMGDGYTF. CDR3 in DNA: TGTGCCAGCTCACCAATGGGTGATGGCTACACCTTC.

J is TRBJ2-2 and V is TRBV6-5; the D call may be TRBD1 or TRBD2 (6 bases each). CDR3 length: 13 amino acids. CDR1 and CDR2 (germline): MNHEY, SVGAGI. Trimming stripped 6 bases from V and 7 bases from J, with 12 bases between. The CDR3: CASRRGVVGELFF. The DNA for the CDR3 is TGTGCCAGCAGGAGGGGGGTGGTCGGGGAGCTGTTTTTT.

The chain couples TRBV18 to TRBJ2-1; D perhaps matches TRBD1 (5 bases). The CDR3 extends over 11 amino acids. The germline V and J ends were trimmed by 4 bases and 7 bases, with 5 bases remaining between them. Germline V gene sequence: CDR1 KGHSH, CDR2 LQKENI. The CDR3 protein is CASSQGNEQFF. The CDR3 DNA reads TGTGCCAGCTCACAGGGGAATGAGCAGTTCTTC.

This clone has a handful of counts. This CDR3 is CASTRLTEAFF. The CDR3 DNA follows: TGTGCCAGCACCAGACTTACTGAAGCTTTCTTT. This chain connects TRBV6-7 to TRBJ1-1, with no clear D. TRBV6-7 is reported as an ORF; its role is uncertain. Trimming cost V 7 bases and J 5 bases, with 8 bases left between them. The CDR3 covers 11 residues.

V and J are TRBV27 and TRBJ1-4; D not certain. CDR3 length equals 12 residues. Trimming cost V 3 bases and J 11 bases, with 10 bases left between them. Germline-derived CDR1 and CDR2 are MNHEY and SMNVEV (reference sequence). CDR3 amino acids: CASSLAGSKLFF. Written as DNA, the CDR3 is TGTGCCAGCAGTTTGGCAGGTTCTAAACTGTTTTTT.

This clone was seen only a few times. The rearrangement uses TRBV29-1 and TRBJ2-2; D is uncertain. The CDR3 extends over 15 amino acids. Trimming removed 6 bases at V and 6 bases at J, with 20 bases between. CDR1 and CDR2 (germline): SQVTM, ANQGSEA. CDR3 nucleotides: TGCAGCGTCGTGCTCCGGGCCCGGTGGGCCGGGGAGCTGTTTTTT. This encodes CSVVLRARWAGELFF.

CDR3 in DNA: TGTGCCAGCAGCGTAGCTACGGAGGGAACGAACACCGGGGAGCTGTTTTTT. As protein: CASSVATEGTNTGELFF. V gene TRBV9 combines with J gene TRBJ2-2, with a weak D call TRBD2 (6 bases). Germline V gives CDR1 SGDLS, CDR2 YYNGEE. CDR3 size: 17 residues. V shed 0 bases and J shed 0 bases, with 12 bases lying between them. The full variable domain, with the rest looked up from reference TRBV9 and TRBJ2-2, is DSGVTQTPKHLITATGQRVTLRCSPRSGDLSVYWYQQSLDQGLQFLIQYYNGEERAKGNILERFSAQQFPDLHSELNLSSLELGDSALYFCASSVATEGTNTGELFFGEGSRLTVL.

The gene calls are TRBV5-1 and TRBJ2-2; D call uncertain. V lost 0 bases, J lost 3 bases, and 6 bases lay in between. Germline V gene sequence: CDR1 SGHRS, CDR2 YFSETQ. The CDR3 has 14 residues. The CDR3 sequence: CASSLESDTGELFF. The CDR3 DNA sequence: TGCGCCAGCAGCTTGGAGTCGGACACCGGGGAGCTGTTTTTT.

Of note for this clone: One end of the junction varies from germline; a read error may be responsible. The V and J genes are TRBV30 and TRBJ1-6; 7 positions agree with TRBD1. This CDR3 comprises 10 residues. The germline V gene encodes CDR1 GTSNPN and CDR2 SVGIG (reference sequence). This CDR3 is CASEGAGWLF. The CDR3 DNA sequence: TGTGCCTCAGAGGGGGCAGGGTGGCTCTTT.

V gene TRBV9 combines with J gene TRBJ1-4, with 10 positions matching TRBD1. The length of the CDR3 is 15 residues. Trimming removed 4 bases from V and 8 bases from J; junction bases left unmatched: 8. In germline, CDR1 is SGDLS, CDR2 YYNGEE. The CDR3 protein is CASSPEGTGVEKLFF. In DNA, the CDR3 is TGTGCCAGCAGCCCAGAGGGGACAGGGGTAGAAAAACTGTTTTTT.

Sample share makes this clone medium-sized (0.01 to 0.1%). The rearrangement joins TRBV13 to TRBJ1-3; D is unresolved. CDR3 length: 16 residues. Trimming removed 0 bases at V and 2 bases at J, with 11 bases between. Per germline, CDR1 PRHDT and CDR2 FYEKMQ (reference sequence). In DNA form, the CDR3 reads TGTGCCAGCAGCTTAGGCCCCGTTGGGGCTGGAAACACCATATATTTT. It encodes CASSLGPVGAGNTIYF.

This clone showed up just once. The chain uses TRBV11-2 and TRBJ1-5; 10 nucleotides agree with TRBD1. The V and J ends lost 1 base and 7 bases, in that order; junction bases with no gene match: 4. The CDR3 sequence is 15 residues long. The germline V gene encodes CDR1 SGHAT and CDR2 FQNNGV. The DNA of the CDR3 is TGTGCCAGCAGCTTAGTGGGGACAGGGGACCAGCCCCAGCATTTT. This translates into CASSLVGTGDQPQHF.